This TCR beta chain originates from a study of beta chain features in type 1 diabetes. Study-level results: cDNA-based reads could over-represent cells with high TCR expression. Shorter TCRB CDR3s, moderately but significantly so, marked every one of the four CD4+ subsets in Type 1 diabetes patients.

About this clone itself: Its specificity is unknown.

Reverse transcribing all isolated RNA meant expressed TCRB transcripts were sequenced. Profiled with immunoSEQ multiplex PCR; TCRdb holds only in-frame clones, not every one. The repertoire holds 250,000 to 350,000 clones, with around an eighth as singletons. Sorted cells reached over 95% purity in every population. The CDR3 extends over 16 amino acids. Per germline, CDR1 SGHRS and CDR2 YFSETQ. V shed 3 bases, J shed 5 bases, and the junction held 8 bases outside the gene matches. The chain combines TRBV5-1 with TRBJ1-1; 12 nucleotides align to TRBD1. The sequence came from a man younger than 45 with type 1 diabetes. Sequencing input: naive CD4+ T cells from blood. CDR3 in amino acids: CASSYGTGGSRTEAFF. CDR3 DNA: TGCGCCAGCAGCTACGGGACAGGGGGCTCTCGGACTGAAGCTTTCTTT.